Below, 25 T cell receptor beta chains from the same sample are listed, as sequenced in a study of cytomegalovirus exposure and HLA in healthy donors. Primers included in the PCR were 60 Vbeta and 13 Jbeta primers. Only in-frame clones appear in the TCRdb table, and some are missing; sequencing was by immunoSEQ multiplex PCR. Among 150,000 to 200,000 clones listed, 77% were seen once. The sample consisted of PBMCs. These receptors were obtained from a woman aged 25 to 45 in good health and CMV-seropositive.

Only one count was recorded for this clone. V usage is TRBV5-1 and J usage is TRBJ2-3; D ambiguous. With 5 bases removed from V and 0 bases from J, the gap between germline ends came to 7 bases. The germline V gene has CDR1 SGHRS and CDR2 YFSETQ. CDR3 size: 13 residues. The CDR3 is CASSELSTDTQYF. The CDR3 DNA reads TGCGCCAGCAGTGAGCTTAGCACAGATACGCAGTATTTT.

This clone was seen a few times. The CDR3 here is CASSPQGVRNQPQHF. Here the CDR3 DNA reads TGTGCCAGCAGTCCACAGGGGGTAAGGAATCAGCCCCAGCATTTT. The J gene is TRBJ1-5, the V gene TRBV6-5; TRBD1 matches at 8 bases. The CDR3 has 15 amino acids. The ends lost 5 bases at V and 4 bases at J; junction bases unmatched: 7. CDR1 is MNHEY and CDR2 is SVGAGI in the germline V gene.

The chain joins TRBV2 to TRBJ1-1; TRBD1 aligns across 8 bases. This CDR3 contains 16 residues. Germline V gives CDR1 SNHLY, CDR2 FYNNEI. Trimming cost V 0 bases and J 5 bases; bases outside gene matches: 8. The CDR3 coding sequence is TGTGCCAGCAGTGAAGCGCTTCTTACAGGGGGGACTGAAGCTTTCTTT. It encodes CASSEALLTGGTEAFF.

The chain couples TRBV4-3 to TRBJ1-1, with D perhaps TRBD1 (5 bases). Trimming removed 1 base at V and 6 bases at J, with 12 bases between. CDR3 length equals 14 residues. Germline V gene lookup returns CDR1 LGHNA and CDR2 YSLEER. DNA of the CDR3: TGCGCCAGCAGCCAAGTCCTGGGGGGGGCTGAAGCTTTCTTT. Its protein is CASSQVLGGAEAFF.

The gene calls are TRBV2 and TRBJ2-6; D gene ambiguous. Germline loops: CDR1 SNHLY, CDR2 FYNNEI. This CDR3 is 14 amino acids long. With 5 bases removed from V and 1 base from J, the gap between germline ends came to 6 bases. DNA of the CDR3: TGTGCCAGCAGTAGCGATTCTGGGGCCAACGTCCTGACTTTC. This encodes CASSSDSGANVLTF.

The chain carries TRBV19 and TRBJ2-3; 10 bases agree with TRBD1. V was pared by 6 bases and J by 1 base, with 4 bases of the junction left unmatched. Germline V CDR1 and CDR2: LNHDA, SQIVND (reference sequence). The CDR3 consists of 15 residues. The CDR3 DNA sequence: TGTGCCAGTAGGAGACAGGGGGCTGGCACAGATACGCAGTATTTT. Translating gives CASRRQGAGTDTQYF.

The V gene is TRBV5-1, the J gene TRBJ2-7; D remains unclear. This CDR3 contains 13 residues. Germline CDR1 reads SGHRS; CDR2 reads YFSETQ. Trimming stripped 5 bases from V and 3 bases from J, with 12 bases between. The DNA for the CDR3 is TGCGCCAGCAGTTTTCGACAATTCTACGAGCAGTACTTC. Amino acids: CASSFRQFYEQYF.

V is TRBV6-1 and J is TRBJ1-5; 8 bases are shared with TRBD1. The CDR3 covers 16 residues. The J segment lost 4 bases and the V segment lost 3 bases, leaving 8 bases of the junction unmatched. CDR1 MNHNS and CDR2 SASEGT come from the germline V gene. The CDR3 sequence is CASSDPGTGGNQPQHF. Here the CDR3 DNA reads TGTGCCAGCAGTGATCCCGGGACAGGTGGGAATCAGCCCCAGCATTTT.

The V call is TRBV4-2, the J call TRBJ2-1; D not certain. CDR3 length: 15 residues. The germline CDR1 and CDR2 sequences are LGHNA and YNFKEQ. Trimming pared 0 bases from V and 3 bases from J, leaving 9 bases between. The CDR3 loop reads CASSQDSTNYNEQFF. The CDR3 coding sequence is TGTGCCAGCAGCCAAGATAGTACCAACTACAATGAGCAGTTCTTC.

The chain couples TRBV28 to TRBJ1-2, with D tentatively TRBD1 (6 bases). V was trimmed by 7 bases and J by 4 bases, leaving 10 bases between them. This CDR3 is built from 12 residues. From germline, CDR1 is MDHEN and CDR2 SYDVKM. CDR3 sequence: CASNPGAYGYTF. The CDR3 DNA is TGTGCCAGCAACCCAGGGGCCTATGGCTACACCTTC.

The rearrangement joins TRBV2 to TRBJ1-4; 7 nucleotides align to TRBD1. Germline V gives CDR1 SNHLY, CDR2 FYNNEI. V was clipped by 6 bases and J by 12 bases; unmatched bases: 13. The CDR3 spans 14 residues. The CDR3 DNA is TGTGCCAGCAGCGCCGTCCAGGGGGAATTGGAACTGTTTTTT. Protein: CASSAVQGELELFF.

The rearrangement links TRBV30 to TRBJ1-1; TRBD1 is a possible D gene (5 bases). The CDR3 runs 17 residues. Germline CDR1 reads GTSNPN; CDR2 reads SVGIG (reference sequence). Trimming left V 5 bases short and J 0 bases short, with 22 bases between. The CDR3 is CAWSYRTPGLMNTEAFF. Here the CDR3 DNA reads TGTGCCTGGTCATACAGGACCCCCGGTTTAATGAACACTGAAGCTTTCTTT.

This chain links TRBV11-3 with TRBJ2-2; maybe TRBD2 (8 bases). This CDR3 is 14 amino acids long. V dropped 9 bases and J dropped 0 bases, with 11 bases sitting between them. Germline V CDR1 and CDR2: SGHNT, YENEEA. The CDR3 is CASSGTANTGELFF. The CDR3 DNA is TGTGCCAGTAGCGGGACAGCGAACACCGGGGAGCTGTTTTTT. Complete variable domain (other parts from reference TRBV11-3 and TRBJ2-2): EAGVVQSPRYKIIEKKQPVAFWCNPISGHNTLYWYLQNLGQGPELLIRYENEEAVDDSQLPKDRFSAERLKGVDSTLKIQPAELGDSAVYLCASSGTANTGELFFGEGSRLTVL.

This chain joins TRBV7-3 and TRBJ2-3; D may be TRBD2 (7 bases). The CDR3 totals 14 residues. Deletions cut 3 bases from V and 2 bases from J, with 9 bases between. Germline loops: CDR1 SGHTA, CDR2 FQGTGA. The CDR3 spells CASSLGGPTDTQYF. The CDR3 nucleotides read TGTGCCAGCAGCTTGGGGGGGCCCACAGATACGCAGTATTTT.

The genes are TRBV5-1 and TRBJ1-5; D is unclear. Trimming pared 0 bases from V and 3 bases from J, leaving 10 bases between. The CDR3 contains 15 residues. Germline V CDR1 and CDR2: SGHRS, YFSETQ. In DNA, the CDR3 is TGCGCCAGCAGCTTGGTGGCGGGTCCCAATCAGCCCCAGCATTTT. It yields the protein CASSLVAGPNQPQHF.

The rearrangement joins TRBV14 to TRBJ1-1; D ambiguous. Germline loops: CDR1 SGHDN, CDR2 FVKESK. The CDR3 is 14 amino acids. Deletions cut 0 bases from V and 6 bases from J, with 11 bases between. CDR3 region: CASSQDSGMAEAFF. The DNA for the CDR3 is TGTGCCAGCAGCCAAGATTCCGGGATGGCTGAAGCTTTCTTT.

The chain combines TRBV4-2 with TRBJ2-1, with 13 bases matching TRBD2. CDR3 length: 16 residues. Trimming removed 1 base from V and 8 bases from J; junction bases left unmatched: 5. Germline CDR1 is LGHNA and CDR2 is YNFKEQ. For the CDR3, the DNA is TGTGCCAGCAGCCAAGGAGGACTAGCGGGAGTCGATGAGCAGTTCTTC. It yields the protein CASSQGGLAGVDEQFF.

This clone was observed once. The J gene is TRBJ2-3, the V gene TRBV5-4; maybe TRBD2 (6 bases). In germline, CDR1 is SGHNT, CDR2 YYREEE (reference sequence). This CDR3 comprises 15 residues. V was cut by 3 bases and J by 5 bases, with 16 bases left in between. The CDR3 bases are TGTGCCAGCAGCTCGGGGAGGCCCCGGGTAGATACGCAGTATTTT. It codes for CASSSGRPRVDTQYF. Together with reference TRBV5-4 and TRBJ2-3, the CDR3 gives the full variable domain: ETGVTQSPTHLIKTRGQQVTLRCSSQSGHNTVSWYQQALGQGPQFIFQYYREEENGRGNFPPRFSGLQFPNYSSELNVNALELDDSALYLCASSSGRPRVDTQYFGPGTRLTVL.

V usage is TRBV30 and J usage is TRBJ1-2; D may be TRBD1 (6 bases). Trimming took 0 bases from V and 7 from J, leaving 15 bases between them. Germline loops: CDR1 GTSNPN, CDR2 SVGIG (reference sequence). There are 14 residues in the CDR3. The CDR3 protein is CAWSVNGPRGGYTF. CDR3 bases: TGTGCCTGGAGTGTAAATGGGCCCAGGGGTGGCTACACCTTC. Using reference TRBV30 and TRBJ1-2 for the parts outside the CDR3, the full variable domain is SQTIHQWPATLVQPVGSPLSLECTVEGTSNPNLYWYRQAAGRGLQLLFYSVGIGQISSEVPQNLSASRPQDRQFILSSKKLLLSDSGFYLCAWSVNGPRGGYTFGSGTRLTVV.

V and J are TRBV5-1 and TRBJ1-5, with 9 nucleotides matching TRBD1. Germline CDR1 and CDR2: SGHRS and YFSETQ. The CDR3 totals 15 residues. V lost 3 bases, J lost 4 bases, and 5 bases stayed unmatched. The chain's CDR3 is CASSWGTGLNQPQHF. As DNA, the CDR3 is TGCGCCAGCAGCTGGGGGACAGGGCTAAATCAGCCCCAGCATTTT.

The chain combines TRBV25-1 with TRBJ1-1; 7 bases line up with TRBD1. The CDR3 is 14 residues long. CDR1 is MGHDK, CDR2 SYGVNS, per germline. The V and J ends lost 5 bases and 6 bases, in that order; junction bases with no gene match: 9. In DNA form, the CDR3 reads TGTGCCAGCAGTCCAGACCGTGGACAGGCTGAAGCTTTCTTT. As protein: CASSPDRGQAEAFF.

The V and J genes are TRBV6-5 and TRBJ1-2; D ambiguous. The CDR3 loop spans 15 amino acids. The germline V and J ends were trimmed by 7 bases and 6 bases, with 21 bases remaining between them. In germline, CDR1 is MNHEY, CDR2 SVGAGI. The chain's CDR3 is CASTPGGRRWDGYTF. CDR3 sequence (DNA): TGTGCCAGCACCCCCGGAGGCAGGCGATGGGATGGCTACACCTTC.

The rearrangement joins TRBV7-6 to TRBJ2-1; TRBD2 aligns across 7 bases. CDR1 and CDR2 (germline): SGHVS, FNYEAQ. The CDR3 runs to 17 residues. With V trimmed by 2 bases and J by 8 bases, 15 bases remained unmatched. For the CDR3, the DNA is TGTGCCAGCAGCTTAATTTTTGGCGGGAGTAGCATCGATGAGCAGTTCTTC. Its protein is CASSLIFGGSSIDEQFF.

The rearrangement joins TRBV6-1 to TRBJ2-1, with TRBD2 as a possible D gene (5 bases). Germline V gene data show CDR1 as MNHNS and CDR2 as SASEGT. The CDR3 loop spans 14 amino acids. V lost 6 bases to trimming and J lost 6 bases, with 15 bases between them. The CDR3 loop is CASRAMNSANEQFF. In DNA form, the CDR3 reads TGTGCCAGCAGGGCGATGAATAGCGCCAATGAGCAGTTCTTC.

The gene calls are TRBV4-3 and TRBJ2-1, with 15 bases fitting TRBD2. J was trimmed by 7 bases and V by 3 bases; bases with no gene match: 1. The CDR3 extends over 15 amino acids. Germline V gene sequence: CDR1 LGHNA, CDR2 YSLEER. CDR3: CASSQGLAGGNEQFF. CDR3 DNA sequence: TGCGCCAGCAGCCAGGGACTAGCGGGAGGAAATGAGCAGTTCTTC.